This T cell receptor beta chain was sequenced in a study of T cell responses to AZD1222 COVID-19 vaccine. Overall study findings and caveats: Across spike, vaccine-associated CD4 TCRs were found, dominant at 160-218 and 743-854.

Sequencing was performed with immunoSEQ multiplex PCR; in TCRdb, only in-frame clones are kept and a portion is missing. The repertoire holds 99,000 or so clones, with around nine tenths as singletons. In regard to this clone: Its specificity is unknown.

With 3 bases removed from V and 8 bases from J, the gap between germline ends came to 20 bases. The CDR3 runs 16 residues. From germline, CDR1 is LNHDA and CDR2 SQIVND (reference sequence). The receptor's source is an adult who received the MenACWY meningococcal vaccine as a control. The specimen comprised peripheral blood, sampled 28 days after the second dose of the MenACWY control vaccine. The chain joins TRBV19 to TRBJ2-1; a weak D match, TRBD1 (5 bases). CDR3 DNA: TGTGCCAGTAGTATCCCCCCCCTCGGAAGGGGCGATGAGCAGTTCTTC. It yields the protein CASSIPPLGRGDEQFF.